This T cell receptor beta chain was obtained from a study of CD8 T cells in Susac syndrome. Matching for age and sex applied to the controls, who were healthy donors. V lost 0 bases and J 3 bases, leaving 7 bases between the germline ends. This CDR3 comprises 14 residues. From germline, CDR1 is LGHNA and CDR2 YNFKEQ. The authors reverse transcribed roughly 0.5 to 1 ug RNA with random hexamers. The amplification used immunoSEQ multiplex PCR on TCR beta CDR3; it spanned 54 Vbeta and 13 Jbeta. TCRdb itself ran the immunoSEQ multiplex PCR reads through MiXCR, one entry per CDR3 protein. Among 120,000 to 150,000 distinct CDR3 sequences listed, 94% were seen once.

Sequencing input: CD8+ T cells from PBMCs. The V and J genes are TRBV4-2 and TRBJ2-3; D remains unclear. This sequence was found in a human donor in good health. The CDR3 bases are TGTGCCAGCAGCCAAGACCAGGCAACAGATACGCAGTATTTT. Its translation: CASSQDQATDTQYF.